This T cell receptor beta chain was sequenced for a study of cytomegalovirus exposure and HLA in healthy donors. Both 60 Vbeta primers and 13 Jbeta primers went into the PCR. The repertoire was sequenced with immunoSEQ multiplex PCR; TCRdb's copy has only in-frame clones and lacks some. Here the sample spans about 73,000 clones, roughly 71% being singletons. The CDR3 is 18 residues long. The V segment lost 4 bases and the J segment 5 bases; nucleotides outside the gene matches: 15. Germline CDR1 and CDR2: SGDLS and YYNGEE. The clonotype comes from a man between 65 and 85 years old in good health and CMV-seronegative. The gene calls are TRBV9 and TRBJ2-2; TRBD2 matches 9 bases. Sequencing used PBMCs. The CDR3: CASSPRDGASGMTGELFF. CDR3 coding DNA: TGTGCCAGCAGCCCACGCGACGGGGCTAGCGGGATGACCGGGGAGCTGTTTTTT.